The 22 T cell receptor beta chains listed next were all sequenced from one sample in a study of Ad26.COV2.S vaccination and SARS-CoV-2 variants. Produced via immunoSEQ multiplex PCR; TCRdb's table is partial and in-frame only. Found here are about 350,000 clones, about 91% of them singletons; the top ten hold under 5%. The source material was peripheral blood, sampled after recovery from COVID-19. The receptors shown here come from a human donor who had recovered from COVID-19.

Of note for this clone: Other DNA sequences of this sample code for an identical CDR3. The chain employs TRBV10-3 and TRBJ1-2; D gene ambiguous. Germline CDR1 and CDR2: ENHRY and SYGVKD. The CDR3 has 12 residues. V gave up 0 bases and J gave up 5 bases, with 4 bases separating them. The CDR3 sequence: CAISESNYGYTF. The CDR3, as DNA: TGTGCCATCAGTGAGTCGAATTATGGCTACACCTTC.

V and J are TRBV4-3 and TRBJ2-5; possibly TRBD1 for D (6 bases). V lost 1 base, J lost 0 bases, and 9 bases lay in between. Germline CDR1 is LGHNA and CDR2 is YSLEER. This CDR3 comprises 15 residues. The CDR3 nucleotides read TGCGCCAGCAGCCAAGCTTGGGGGCACCAAGAGACCCAGTACTTC. It is translated as CASSQAWGHQETQYF.

The V gene is TRBV5-1, the J gene TRBJ1-1; no firm D call. The V end lost 3 bases, the J end lost 1 base, and 10 bases lay between the germline ends. CDR3 length: 14 amino acids. The V gene's germline CDR1 is SGHRS and CDR2 YFSETQ. This chain's CDR3 is CASSSTAGNTEAFF. For the CDR3, the DNA is TGCGCCAGCAGCTCCACCGCGGGGAACACTGAAGCTTTCTTT.

The rearrangement uses TRBV27 and TRBJ1-5, with D possibly being TRBD1 (6 bases). V was cut by 6 bases and J by 0 bases, with 15 bases left in between. CDR3 size: 16 residues. Germline assignment: CDR1 MNHEY and CDR2 SMNVEV (reference sequence). The CDR3: CASSYRDTYSNQPQHF. The CDR3 DNA reads TGTGCCAGCAGCTACCGGGACACTTATAGCAATCAGCCCCAGCATTTT.

The chain couples TRBV4-1 to TRBJ1-6; 7 positions match TRBD1. The CDR3 is 16 residues long. CDR1 is MGHRA and CDR2 is YSYEKL in the germline V gene. V shed 2 bases, J shed 6 bases, and the junction held 7 bases outside the gene matches. CDR3 sequence (DNA): TGCGCCAGCAGCCAACCTCGACAGGGCCCTAATTCACCCCTCCACTTT. It encodes CASSQPRQGPNSPLHF.

The chain carries TRBV20-1 and TRBJ2-7, with 9 bases lining up with TRBD2. Trimming removed 3 bases from V and 1 base from J; junction bases left unmatched: 7. Germline lookup yields CDR1 DFQATT and CDR2 SNEGSKA (reference sequence). This CDR3 contains 15 residues. The CDR3 protein is CSASSSGGLSYEQYF. CDR3 nucleotide sequence: TGCAGTGCTAGTTCGAGCGGGGGGCTTTCCTACGAGCAGTACTTC.

The chain employs TRBV4-1 and TRBJ2-1; weak D call: TRBD2 (5 bases). V was shortened by 1 base and J by 4 bases, with 20 bases between the two germline ends. CDR1 and CDR2 (germline): MGHRA, YSYEKL. The CDR3 is 18 amino acids. The DNA of the CDR3 is TGCGCCAGCAGCCAAGCGAGTAGCGTCAGACTCGATTACAATGAGCAGTTCTTC. Translation gives CASSQASSVRLDYNEQFF.

This chain uses TRBV9 with TRBJ2-3; D not certain. Germline CDR1 SGDLS, CDR2 YYNGEE. The CDR3 is made up of 15 amino acids. V was clipped by 0 bases and J by 2 bases, with 10 bases between them. Written as DNA, the CDR3 is TGTGCCAGCAGCGTAGTTCTGGGTAACACAGATACGCAGTATTTT. The encoded protein is CASSVVLGNTDTQYF.

The gene calls are TRBV12-3 or TRBV12-4 and TRBJ1-2; 9 bases map to TRBD1. This CDR3 region has 13 residues. Trimming took 8 bases from V and 3 from J; bases not matched to a gene: 4. This CDR3 is CASGQGPYYGYTF. The CDR3 DNA reads as TGTGCCAGCGGACAGGGGCCCTACTATGGCTACACCTTC.

The chain has TRBV3-1 (or the pseudogene TRBV3-2) and TRBJ2-5; D might be TRBD1 (5 bases). This CDR3 is built from 17 residues. Between the trimmed V and J ends, which lost 0 bases and 4 bases, there was a span of 18 bases. CDR1 and CDR2 from the germline V gene are LGHDT and YNNKEL (reference sequence). In nucleotides, the CDR3 is TGTGCCAGCAGCCAAGATGTCTCAGGGCCATCCCGAGAGACCCAGTACTTC. Protein: CASSQDVSGPSRETQYF.

DNA for the CDR3: TGTGCCAGCAGTTCCAGACAGAGCTCCTACAATGAGCAGTTCTTC. Translating gives CASSSRQSSYNEQFF. This chain joins TRBV27 and TRBJ2-1; D possibly corresponds to TRBD1 (5 bases). Germline loops: CDR1 MNHEY, CDR2 SMNVEV (reference sequence). Trimming shortened V by 4 bases and J by 0 bases, and 10 bases separated the two germline ends. The CDR3 loop spans 15 amino acids.

The rearrangement joins TRBV5-1 to TRBJ2-3, with D perhaps TRBD1 (6 bases). Trimming stripped 0 bases from V and 2 bases from J, with 10 bases between. Germline values: CDR1 SGHRS, CDR2 YFSETQ. The CDR3 consists of 15 residues. The CDR3 is CASSLEGGYTDTQYF. The CDR3 bases are TGCGCCAGCAGCTTGGAAGGGGGTTACACAGATACGCAGTATTTT.

CDR3: CASSLGASGSISYEQYF. CDR3 nucleotides: TGTGCCAGCAGCTTAGGTGCTAGCGGGAGCATCTCCTACGAGCAGTACTTC. The chain uses TRBV7-8 and TRBJ2-7, with 10 bases matching TRBD2. This CDR3 region has 17 residues. V gave up 1 base and J gave up 0 bases; unmatched junction bases: 6. Germline CDR1 is SGHVS and CDR2 is FQNEAQ.

The rearrangement joins TRBV6-6 to TRBJ1-2; TRBD1 is a possible D gene (5 bases). Per germline, CDR1 MNHNY and CDR2 SVGAGI (reference sequence). The length of the CDR3 is 13 residues. V lost 3 bases, J lost 4 bases, and 9 bases lay in between. CDR3 in DNA: TGTGCCAGCAGTTATCAGGGCACCTATGGCTACACCTTC. It codes for CASSYQGTYGYTF.

This sequence joins TRBV7-9 and TRBJ1-2; D possibly corresponds to TRBD1 (6 bases). The germline CDR1 and CDR2 sequences are SEHNR and FQNEAQ (reference sequence). CDR3 size: 13 residues. Trimming shortened V by 8 bases and J by 8 bases, and 18 bases separated the two germline ends. The CDR3 bases are TGTGCCAGCGCAACCTATGGGGGCAACGGCTACACCTTC. Amino acid sequence: CASATYGGNGYTF.

This clone showed up just once. The V and J genes are TRBV5-4 and TRBJ1-3; D unclear. This CDR3 has 17 residues. Per germline, CDR1 SGHNT and CDR2 YYREEE (reference sequence). The ends were cut back, 4 bases at V and 0 bases at J, with 17 bases in the middle. Written as DNA, the CDR3 is TGTGCCAGCAGCGTTGGTGGGTCGGGCTACTCTGGAAACACCATATATTTT. It codes for CASSVGGSGYSGNTIYF.

V usage is TRBV14 and J usage is TRBJ1-6; tentative D call: TRBD1 (5 bases). From germline, CDR1 is SGHDN and CDR2 FVKESK. There are 12 residues in the CDR3. V gave up 6 bases and J gave up 8 bases, with 8 bases separating them. CDR3 protein: CASRGRDSPLHF. In DNA, the CDR3 is TGTGCCAGCAGGGGCAGGGATTCACCCCTCCACTTT.

V usage is TRBV27 and J usage is TRBJ1-5, with D possibly being TRBD1 (6 bases). Germline lookup yields CDR1 MNHEY and CDR2 SMNVEV (reference sequence). The CDR3 is made up of 16 amino acids. V was trimmed by 2 bases and J by 4 bases, leaving 15 bases between them. CDR3 in amino acids: CASSLRIPGVNQPQHF. In DNA form, the CDR3 reads TGTGCCAGCAGTTTACGTATTCCAGGGGTAAATCAGCCCCAGCATTTT.

Regarding this clone: This sample includes further DNA sequences coding for the same CDR3. The chain links TRBV12-3 or TRBV12-4 to TRBJ2-3; the D is unclear. CDR3 length equals 13 residues. The V end was cut by 1 base, the J end by 2 bases, with 4 bases between. CDR3 amino acids: CASSLGSTDTQYF. In DNA form, the CDR3 reads TGTGCCAGCAGTTTAGGGTCCACAGATACGCAGTATTTT.

The chain is built from TRBV7-2 and TRBJ2-3, with 8 bases matching TRBD2. The CDR3 contains 15 residues. Germline V gene data show CDR1 as SGHTA and CDR2 as FQGNSA. The V gene end was trimmed by 5 bases and the J gene end by 5 bases; junction bases not matched to a gene: 9. Here the CDR3 reads CASSSRGGRGDTQYF. The CDR3 DNA is TGTGCCAGCAGCAGCCGGGGGGGCCGCGGAGATACGCAGTATTTT.

The chain joins TRBV4-3 to TRBJ1-2; D perhaps matches TRBD1 (5 bases). Trimming removed 3 bases from V and 4 bases from J, with 15 bases in between. This CDR3 has 15 amino acids. Per the germline V gene, CDR1 is LGHNA and CDR2 is YSLEER. Here the CDR3 reads CASSQAGAGAYGYTF. The CDR3 DNA reads TGCGCCAGCAGCCAGGCCGGGGCAGGCGCCTATGGCTACACCTTC.

CDR3 amino acids: CATSREMTGGFHSGYTF. For the CDR3, the DNA is TGTGCCACCAGCAGAGAAATGACAGGGGGCTTTCACTCTGGCTACACCTTC. The V call is TRBV15, the J call TRBJ1-2, with 10 bases lining up with TRBD1. This CDR3 spans 17 amino acids. After removal of 0 bases from V and 7 bases from J, the junction contained 11 bases not matched to a gene. Germline CDR1 and CDR2: LNHNV and YYDKDF (reference sequence).